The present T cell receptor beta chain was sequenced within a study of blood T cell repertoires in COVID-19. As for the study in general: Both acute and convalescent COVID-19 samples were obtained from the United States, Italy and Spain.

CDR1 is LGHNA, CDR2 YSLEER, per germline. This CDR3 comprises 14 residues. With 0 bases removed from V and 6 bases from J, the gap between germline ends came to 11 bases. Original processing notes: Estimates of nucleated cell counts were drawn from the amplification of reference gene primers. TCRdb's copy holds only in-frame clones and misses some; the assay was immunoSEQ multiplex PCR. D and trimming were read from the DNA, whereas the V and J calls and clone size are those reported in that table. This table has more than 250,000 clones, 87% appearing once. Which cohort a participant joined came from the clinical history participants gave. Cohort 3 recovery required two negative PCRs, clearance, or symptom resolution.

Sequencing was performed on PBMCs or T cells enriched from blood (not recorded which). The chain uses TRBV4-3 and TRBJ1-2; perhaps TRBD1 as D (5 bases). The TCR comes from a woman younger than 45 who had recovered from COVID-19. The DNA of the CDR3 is TGCGCCAGCAGCCAAGAAGGGAGGGGAAATGGCTACACCTTC. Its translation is CASSQEGRGNGYTF.